This is a list of T cell receptor beta chains from one sample in a study of metastatic and nonmetastatic thyroid tumors. TCRdb re-analyzed the PCR reads using MiXCR. The sample carries over 10,000 clones, roughly 12% recorded once. Sequencing used blood. The receptors derive from a female donor with papillary thyroid cancer or a benign thyroid nodule (not recorded which). Some clones in this sample may be carry-over from other donors' samples. Each CDR3 is given with its conserved first and last residue. The order of the fields is D gene, V gene, J gene, clone size, CDR3 protein, CDR3 DNA. D genes are given only for firm matches. Only some rows state a clone size, as once, few, many or a class for expanded clones.

NA	TRBV12-3/TRBV12-4	TRBJ1-1	few	CASSYQAITEPFF	TGTGCCAGCTCCTATCAGGCGATCACTGAACCTTTCTTT
NA	TRBV18	TRBJ2-7	many	CASSPASRRGEQYF	TGTGCCAGCTCACCGGCTTCTCGTCGCGGCGAGCAGTACTTC
TRBD2	TRBV6-2/TRBV6-3	TRBJ2-7	NA	CASRGTGGSYEQYF	TGTGCCAGCAGAGGGACCGGGGGGTCCTACGAGCAGTACTTC
TRBD2	TRBV9	TRBJ2-3	many	CASSLAAGGAGGDTQYF	TGTGCCAGCAGCCTAGCCGCCGGGGGGGCCGGGGGAGATACGCAGTATTTT
NA	TRBV9	TRBJ1-1	many	CASSAERTAEAFF	TGTGCCAGCAGCGCCGAACGGACGGCTGAAGCTTTCTTT
NA	TRBV18	TRBJ1-5	many	CASSRLESSNQPQHF	TGTGCCAGCTCACGGCTGGAGTCTAGCAATCAGCCCCAGCATTTT
NA	TRBV7-3	TRBJ2-5	many	CASSSEEGETQYF	TGTGCCAGCAGCTCGGAGGAGGGGGAGACCCAGTACTTC
TRBD2	TRBV6-1	TRBJ2-3	many	CASSDLIGGADTQYF	TGTGCCAGCAGTGATTTAATTGGGGGGGCAGATACGCAGTATTTT
NA	TRBV30	TRBJ1-1	many	CAWNLHLNTEAFF	TGTGCCTGGAATTTACACTTGAACACTGAAGCTTTCTTT
NA	TRBV4-3	TRBJ1-2	many	CASSHNDRRPYGYTF	TGCGCCAGCAGCCATAACGACAGGCGCCCCTATGGCTACACCTTC
NA	TRBV28	TRBJ1-1	many	CASIRQMNTEAFF	TGTGCCAGTATAAGACAGATGAACACTGAAGCTTTCTTT
NA	TRBV28	TRBJ1-2	NA	CASTAHVGETGELEGYTF	TGTGCCAGCACTGCTCACGTGGGAGAAACCGGGGAGCTGGAGGGCTACACCTTC
NA	TRBV6-2/TRBV6-3	TRBJ2-7	medium-sized	CASTPGLRAYEQYF	TGTGCCAGCACCCCGGGACTTCGGGCCTACGAGCAGTACTTC
NA	TRBV25-1	TRBJ1-1	hyperexpanded	CASSDGGKDTEAFF	TGTGCCAGCAGTGACGGAGGTAAGGACACTGAAGCTTTCTTT
NA	TRBV28	TRBJ2-3	medium-sized	CASRRDSGADTQYF	TGTGCCAGCAGGCGGGACTCAGGAGCAGATACGCAGTATTTT
NA	TRBV13	TRBJ2-5	many	CASSPGGAQETQYF	TGTGCCAGCAGCCCCGGGGGAGCTCAAGAGACCCAGTACTTC
NA	TRBV6-1	TRBJ2-1	NA	CASWYYNEQFF	TGTGCCAGCTGGTATTACAATGAGCAGTTCTTC
TRBD1	TRBV5-1	TRBJ1-1	many	CASSLTYSGGRDTEAFF	TGCGCCAGCAGCTTGACTTATTCAGGGGGACGGGACACTGAAGCTTTCTTT
NA	TRBV5-6	TRBJ2-6	many	CASSLGANVLTF	TGTGCCAGCAGCCTCGGAGCCAACGTCCTGACTTTC
NA	TRBV5-1	TRBJ1-2	medium-sized	CASSSGYNYGYTF	TGCGCCAGCAGCTCGGGGTATAACTATGGCTACACCTTC
NA	TRBV6-1	TRBJ2-1	medium-sized	CASSESTGFPLNEQFF	TGTGCCAGCAGTGAAAGCACAGGGTTCCCCCTCAATGAGCAGTTCTTC
NA	TRBV30	TRBJ1-2	few	CAWSMGVDSYGYTF	TGTGCCTGGAGTATGGGGGTTGACAGCTATGGCTACACCTTC
NA	TRBV20-1	TRBJ2-6	many	CSARATGSGANVLTF	TGCAGTGCTAGAGCCACAGGGAGTGGGGCCAACGTCCTGACTTTC
NA	TRBV2	TRBJ2-2	few	CAISDSGELFF	TGTGCCATCAGTGATTCAGGGGAGCTGTTTTTT
TRBD1	TRBV2	TRBJ1-6	many	CASIWDSNSPLHF	TGTGCCAGCATTTGGGACAGTAATTCACCCCTCCACTTT
TRBD2	TRBV6-1	TRBJ2-2	NA	CASKRSGLAGNTGELFF	TGTGCCAGCAAAAGGAGCGGACTAGCGGGAAACACCGGGGAGCTGTTTTTT
NA	TRBV7-2	TRBJ2-5	many	CASSFDSVQETQYF	TGTGCCAGCAGTTTCGACTCCGTGCAAGAGACCCAGTACTTC
NA	TRBV29-1	TRBJ2-7	many	CSVARPGDYEQYF	TGCAGCGTAGCGCGTCCGGGGGACTACGAGCAGTACTTC
NA	TRBV9	TRBJ1-6	many	CASSAKGGYNSPLHF	TGTGCCAGCAGCGCTAAAGGGGGCTATAATTCACCCCTCCACTTT
NA	TRBV11-2	TRBJ1-2	many	CASSLDQVKIYGYTF	TGTGCCAGCAGCTTAGATCAGGTTAAGATTTATGGCTACACCTTC
TRBD1	TRBV20-1	TRBJ2-6	many	CSGQGEYGANVLTF	TGCAGTGGTCAGGGGGAGTATGGGGCCAACGTCCTGACTTTC
NA	TRBV20-1	TRBJ2-3	NA	CTLRDSRRFTDTQYF	TGCACCCTAAGGGATTCTCGGAGATTCACAGATACGCAGTATTTT
NA	TRBV12-3/TRBV12-4	TRBJ2-3	many	CASSLTVDTQYF	TGTGCCAGCAGTTTAACGGTAGATACGCAGTATTTT
TRBD1	TRBV7-6	TRBJ2-2	many	CASSWTGVGGELFF	TGTGCCAGCAGCTGGACAGGGGTCGGCGGGGAGCTGTTTTTT
TRBD1	TRBV10-2	TRBJ2-7	many	CASIPGQVGEGRYEQYF	TGCGCCAGCATTCCGGGACAGGTGGGAGAAGGTAGATACGAGCAGTACTTC
TRBD1	TRBV5-6	TRBJ2-7	many	CASSFSYRGYEQYF	TGTGCCAGCAGCTTTTCATACAGGGGCTACGAGCAGTACTTC
NA	TRBV6-2/TRBV6-3	TRBJ2-5	many	CASTLRMGGETQYF	TGTGCCAGCACCCTACGGATGGGTGGAGAGACCCAGTACTTC
NA	TRBV27	TRBJ2-1	few	CASSFLTAAGVKYNEQFF	TGTGCCAGCAGTTTTCTAACAGCGGCGGGTGTGAAATACAACGAGCAGTTCTTC
NA	TRBV2	TRBJ2-2	medium-sized	CASSELGRGELFF	TGTGCCAGCAGTGAATTGGGCCGGGGGGAGCTGTTTTTT
NA	TRBV7-8	TRBJ1-3	many	CASGLSGNTIYF	TGTGCCAGCGGTCTATCTGGAAACACCATATATTTT
TRBD1	TRBV6-2/TRBV6-3	TRBJ1-2	medium-sized	CASSKQARQGDYGYTF	TGTGCCAGCAGCAAACAGGCTCGACAGGGCGACTATGGCTACACCTTC
NA	TRBV20-1	TRBJ1-1	many	CSGDWAGEMVNTEAFF	TGCAGTGGTGACTGGGCAGGGGAAATGGTGAACACTGAAGCTTTCTTT